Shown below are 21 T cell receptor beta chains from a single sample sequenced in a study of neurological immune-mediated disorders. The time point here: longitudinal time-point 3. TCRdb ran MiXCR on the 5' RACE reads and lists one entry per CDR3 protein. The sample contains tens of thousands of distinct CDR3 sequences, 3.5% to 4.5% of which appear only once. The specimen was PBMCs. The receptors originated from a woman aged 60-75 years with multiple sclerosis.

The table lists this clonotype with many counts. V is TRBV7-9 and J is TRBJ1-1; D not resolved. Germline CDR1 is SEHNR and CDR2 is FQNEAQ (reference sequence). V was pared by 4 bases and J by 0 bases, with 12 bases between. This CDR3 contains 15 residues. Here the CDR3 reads CASSSRVELNTEAFF. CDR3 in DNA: TGTGCCAGCAGCTCCCGGGTGGAACTGAACACTGAAGCTTTCTTT.

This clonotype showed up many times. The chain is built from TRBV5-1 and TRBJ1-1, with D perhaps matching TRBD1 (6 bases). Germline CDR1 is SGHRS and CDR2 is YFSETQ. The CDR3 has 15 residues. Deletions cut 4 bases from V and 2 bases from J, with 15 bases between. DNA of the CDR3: TGCGCCAGCAGCAGGGGACACGTGGGAAACACTGAAGCTTTCTTT. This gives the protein CASSRGHVGNTEAFF.

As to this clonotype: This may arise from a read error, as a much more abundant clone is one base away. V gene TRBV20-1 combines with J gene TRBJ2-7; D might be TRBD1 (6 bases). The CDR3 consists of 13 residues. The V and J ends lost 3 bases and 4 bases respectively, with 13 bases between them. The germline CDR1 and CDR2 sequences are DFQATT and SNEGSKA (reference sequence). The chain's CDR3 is CSARAQGLYEQYF. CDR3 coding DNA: TGCAGTGCTAGGGCGCAGGGGTTATACGAGCAGTACTTC.

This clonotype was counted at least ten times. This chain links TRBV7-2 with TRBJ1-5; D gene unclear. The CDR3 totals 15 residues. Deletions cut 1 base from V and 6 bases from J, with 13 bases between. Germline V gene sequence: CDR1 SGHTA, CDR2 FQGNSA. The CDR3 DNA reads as TGTGCCAGCAGCTTAGAGGCCGGCCGGGGTCAGCCCCAGCATTTT. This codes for CASSLEAGRGQPQHF.

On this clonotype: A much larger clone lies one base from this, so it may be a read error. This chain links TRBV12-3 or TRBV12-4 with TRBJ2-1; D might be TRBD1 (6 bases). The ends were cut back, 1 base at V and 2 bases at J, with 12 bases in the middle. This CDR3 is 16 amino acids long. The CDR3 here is CASSLVGALTYNEQFF. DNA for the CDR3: TGTGCCAGCAGTTTAGTGGGGGCGCTGACCTACAATGAGCAGTTCTTC.

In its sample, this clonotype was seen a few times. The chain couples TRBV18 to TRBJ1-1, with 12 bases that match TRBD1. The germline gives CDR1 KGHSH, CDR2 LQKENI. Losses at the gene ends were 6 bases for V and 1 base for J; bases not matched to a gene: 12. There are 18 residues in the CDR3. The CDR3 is CASSNAGTGGIKNTEAFF. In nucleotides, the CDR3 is TGTGCCAGCTCCAACGCCGGGACAGGGGGCATTAAGAACACTGAAGCTTTCTTT.

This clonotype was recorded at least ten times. The CDR3 sequence: CASSQERGRHEKLFF. The CDR3 DNA reads as TGTGCCAGCAGCCAAGAACGAGGACGACATGAAAAACTGTTTTTT. The chain combines TRBV14 with TRBJ1-4; no firm D call. CDR1 and CDR2 from the germline V gene are SGHDN and FVKESK. The V end was cut by 0 bases, the J end by 6 bases, with 11 bases between. The CDR3 consists of 15 residues.

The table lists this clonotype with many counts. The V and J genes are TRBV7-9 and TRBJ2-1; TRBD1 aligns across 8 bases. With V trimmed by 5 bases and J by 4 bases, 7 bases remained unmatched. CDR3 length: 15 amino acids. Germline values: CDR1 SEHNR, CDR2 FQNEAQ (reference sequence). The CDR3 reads CASSRLGQAYNEQFF. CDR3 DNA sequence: TGTGCCAGCAGCCGTCTGGGACAGGCATACAATGAGCAGTTCTTC.

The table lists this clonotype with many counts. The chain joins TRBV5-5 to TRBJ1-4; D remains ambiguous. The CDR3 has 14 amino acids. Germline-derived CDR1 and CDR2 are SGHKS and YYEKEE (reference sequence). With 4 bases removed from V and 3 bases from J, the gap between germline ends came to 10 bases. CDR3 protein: CASSPGGANEKLFF. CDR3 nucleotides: TGTGCCAGCAGCCCGGGCGGGGCTAATGAAAAACTGTTTTTT.

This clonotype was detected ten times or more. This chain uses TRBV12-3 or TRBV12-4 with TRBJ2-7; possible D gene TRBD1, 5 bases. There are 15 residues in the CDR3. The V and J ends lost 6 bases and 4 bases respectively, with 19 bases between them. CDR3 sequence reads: CASRPQTGPVYEQYF. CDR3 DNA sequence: TGTGCCAGCAGACCCCAAACAGGTCCTGTTTACGAGCAGTACTTC.

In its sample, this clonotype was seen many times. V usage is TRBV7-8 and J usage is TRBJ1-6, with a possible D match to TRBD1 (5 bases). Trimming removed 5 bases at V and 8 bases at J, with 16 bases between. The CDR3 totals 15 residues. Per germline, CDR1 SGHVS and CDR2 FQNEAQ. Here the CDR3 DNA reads TGTGCCAGCAGCCAATCGTGGCTCAGGGATTCACCCCTCCACTTT. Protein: CASSQSWLRDSPLHF.

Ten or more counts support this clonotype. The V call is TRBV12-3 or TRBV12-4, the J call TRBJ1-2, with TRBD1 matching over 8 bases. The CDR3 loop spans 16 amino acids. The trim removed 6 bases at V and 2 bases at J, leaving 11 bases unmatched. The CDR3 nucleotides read TGTGCCAGCAGAGGACAGGGCGTGACCGTAAACTATGGCTACACCTTC. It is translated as CASRGQGVTVNYGYTF.

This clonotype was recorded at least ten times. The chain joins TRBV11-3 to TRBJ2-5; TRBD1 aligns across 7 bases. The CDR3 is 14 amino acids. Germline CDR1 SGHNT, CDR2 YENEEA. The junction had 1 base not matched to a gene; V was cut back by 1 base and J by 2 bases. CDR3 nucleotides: TGTGCCAGCAGCTTAGGACAGGGTCAAGAGACCCAGTACTTC. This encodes CASSLGQGQETQYF. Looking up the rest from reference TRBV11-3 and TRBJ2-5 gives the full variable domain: EAGVVQSPRYKIIEKKQPVAFWCNPISGHNTLYWYLQNLGQGPELLIRYENEEAVDDSQLPKDRFSAERLKGVDSTLKIQPAELGDSAVYLCASSLGQGQETQYFGPGTRLLVL.

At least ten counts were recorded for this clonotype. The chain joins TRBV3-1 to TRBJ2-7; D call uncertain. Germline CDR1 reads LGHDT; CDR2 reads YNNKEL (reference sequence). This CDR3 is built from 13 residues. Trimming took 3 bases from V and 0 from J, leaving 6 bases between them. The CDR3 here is CASSHSSSYEQYF. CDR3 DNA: TGTGCCAGCAGCCATAGCAGCTCCTACGAGCAGTACTTC.

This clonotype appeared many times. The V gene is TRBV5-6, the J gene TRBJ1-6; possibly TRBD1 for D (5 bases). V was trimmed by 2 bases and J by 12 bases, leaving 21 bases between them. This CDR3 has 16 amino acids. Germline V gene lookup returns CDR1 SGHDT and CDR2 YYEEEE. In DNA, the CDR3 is TGTGCCAGCAGCTTATGGGGGACTCACCTGGTTGGACCCCTCCACTTT. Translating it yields CASSLWGTHLVGPLHF.

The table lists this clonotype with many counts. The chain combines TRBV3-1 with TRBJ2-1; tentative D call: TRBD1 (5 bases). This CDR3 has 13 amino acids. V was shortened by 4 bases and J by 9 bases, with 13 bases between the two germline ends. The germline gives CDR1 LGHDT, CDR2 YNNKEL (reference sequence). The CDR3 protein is CASSPPGRGEQFF. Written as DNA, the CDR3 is TGTGCCAGCAGCCCGCCTGGAAGGGGTGAGCAGTTCTTC.

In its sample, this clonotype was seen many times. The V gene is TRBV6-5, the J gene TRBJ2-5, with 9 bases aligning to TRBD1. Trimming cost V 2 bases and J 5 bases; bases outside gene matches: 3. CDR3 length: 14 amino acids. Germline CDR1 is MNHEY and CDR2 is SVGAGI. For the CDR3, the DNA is TGTGCCAGCAGTTACGCGACAGGGGGGGAGACCCAGTACTTC. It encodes CASSYATGGETQYF.

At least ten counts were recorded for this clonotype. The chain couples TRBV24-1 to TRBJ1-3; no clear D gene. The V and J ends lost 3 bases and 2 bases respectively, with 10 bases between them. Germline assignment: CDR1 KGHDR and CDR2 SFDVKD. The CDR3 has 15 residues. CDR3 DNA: TGTGCCACCAGTGATCACTGGAGAACTGGAAACACCATATATTTT. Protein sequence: CATSDHWRTGNTIYF.

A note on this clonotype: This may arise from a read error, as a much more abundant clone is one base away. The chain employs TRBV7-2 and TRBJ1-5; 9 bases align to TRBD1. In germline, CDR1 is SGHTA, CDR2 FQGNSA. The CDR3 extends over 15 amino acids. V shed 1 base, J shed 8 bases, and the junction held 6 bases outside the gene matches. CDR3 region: CASSLGDRVSKPQHF. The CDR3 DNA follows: TGTGCCAGCAGCTTAGGGGACAGGGTTAGTAAGCCCCAGCATTTT.

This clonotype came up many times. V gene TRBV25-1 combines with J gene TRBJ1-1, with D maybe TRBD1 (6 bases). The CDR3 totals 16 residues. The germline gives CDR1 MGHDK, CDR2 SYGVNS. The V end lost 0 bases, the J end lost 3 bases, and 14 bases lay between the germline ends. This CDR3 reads CASSEYGGGRDTEAFF. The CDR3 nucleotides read TGTGCCAGCAGTGAATATGGGGGGGGCAGGGACACTGAAGCTTTCTTT.

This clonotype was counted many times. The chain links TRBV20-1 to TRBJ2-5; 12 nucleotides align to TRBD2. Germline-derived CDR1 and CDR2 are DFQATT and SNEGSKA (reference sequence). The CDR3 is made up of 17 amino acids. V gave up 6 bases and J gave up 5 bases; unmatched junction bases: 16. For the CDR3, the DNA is TGCAGTGCAAAATACCTAGTACTAGCGGGGGGAGGGGAGACCCAGTACTTC. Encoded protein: CSAKYLVLAGGGETQYF.